This is a list of T cell receptor beta chains from one sample in a study of Ad26.COV2.S vaccination and SARS-CoV-2 variants. TCRdb's table, derived via immunoSEQ multiplex PCR, lists solely in-frame clones and lacks some. The sample holds about 430,000 clones, around nine tenths seen once. The sequencing here drew on peripheral blood, taken in a trial of Ad26.COV2.S vaccine versus placebo. These receptors were collected from a person between 18 and 59 years old who received the Ad26.COV2.S COVID-19 vaccine or a placebo. The CDR3 runs from the conserved cysteine through the conserved F or W. The D gene is left open where the match is weak. Expanded clones are given a class, and other clones once, few, many or no size at all.

.	TRBV4-3	TRBJ2-7	.	CASSQDHSSYEQYF	TGCGCCAGCAGCCAAGACCACAGCTCCTACGAGCAGTACTTC
.	TRBV30	TRBJ1-2	.	CAWGGLGGYTF	TGTGCCTGGGGGGGATTGGGTGGCTACACCTTC
.	TRBV19	TRBJ1-1	.	CASSENHRDGGTRTEAFF	TGTGCCAGTAGTGAAAATCACAGGGACGGGGGGACAAGGACTGAAGCTTTCTTT
.	TRBV29-1	TRBJ2-2	.	CSVENTANTGELFF	TGCAGCGTTGAAAATACAGCGAACACCGGGGAGCTGTTTTTT
.	TRBV4-3	TRBJ2-7	TRBD1	CASSQDIGQGSYEQYF	TGCGCCAGCAGCCAAGATATAGGACAGGGCTCCTACGAGCAGTACTTC
.	TRBV27	TRBJ2-2	.	CASRETVFFGELFF	TGTGCCAGCAGAGAGACAGTCTTCTTTGGGGAGCTGTTTTTT
.	TRBV7-9	TRBJ2-1	.	CASSIDYNEQFF	TGTGCCAGCAGCATTGACTACAATGAGCAGTTCTTC
.	TRBV5-4	TRBJ2-7	.	CASSLAVGEQYF	TGTGCCAGCAGCTTGGCGGTTGGCGAGCAGTACTTC
.	TRBV4-1	TRBJ2-7	TRBD2	CASSQDPTSGLYEQYF	TGCGCCAGCAGCCAAGACCCGACTAGCGGATTATACGAGCAGTACTTC
.	TRBV6-2/TRBV6-3	TRBJ2-3	TRBD1	CASSYSPDRGTDTQYF	TGTGCCAGCAGTTACAGTCCGGACAGGGGCACAGATACGCAGTATTTT
.	TRBV27	TRBJ1-4	TRBD1	CASSASRTGVNEKLFF	TGTGCCAGCAGTGCATCAAGGACAGGAGTTAATGAAAAACTGTTTTTT
.	TRBV18	TRBJ2-2	TRBD2	CASSPPMLAANTGELFF	TGTGCCAGCTCACCACCGATGCTAGCGGCGAACACCGGGGAGCTGTTTTTT
once	TRBV7-7	TRBJ2-5	TRBD2	CASSLVQREGHKTQYF	TGTGCTAGCAGCTTAGTCCAGCGGGAGGGCCACAAGACCCAGTACTTC
.	TRBV9	TRBJ1-3	.	CASSRDSSHSGNTIYF	TGTGCCAGCAGTCGCGACAGCTCCCATTCTGGAAACACCATATATTTT
once	TRBV14	TRBJ2-5	TRBD2	CASSQVLAGFGETQYF	TGTGCCAGCAGCCAAGTTCTAGCGGGATTCGGAGAGACCCAGTACTTC
.	TRBV30	TRBJ2-3	.	CAWSVGGVKTDTQYF	TGTGCCTGGAGTGTAGGTGGAGTTAAGACAGATACGCAGTATTTT
.	TRBV6-5	TRBJ1-4	.	CASSYSSGNEKLFF	TGTGCCAGCAGTTACTCGTCAGGAAATGAAAAACTGTTTTTT
few	TRBV6-6	TRBJ1-1	.	CASSYLPRGTEAFF	TGTGCCAGCAGTTACCTTCCCAGAGGCACTGAAGCTTTCTTT
.	TRBV29-1	TRBJ1-2	.	CSVAYRTPGDYGYTF	TGCAGCGTTGCTTACAGGACTCCCGGGGACTATGGCTACACCTTC
.	TRBV18	TRBJ2-7	TRBD1	CASSPGQESYEQYF	TGTGCCAGCTCACCGGGACAGGAGTCCTACGAGCAGTACTTC
.	TRBV7-9	TRBJ2-3	.	CASSLSSTTDTQYF	TGTGCCAGCAGCTTAAGTAGCACCACAGATACGCAGTATTTT
.	TRBV27	TRBJ1-6	.	CASSLETTINSPLHF	TGTGCCAGCAGTTTAGAGACTACCATTAATTCACCCCTCCACTTT
few	TRBV9	TRBJ2-6	.	CASSVQGNGANVLTF	TGTGCCAGCAGCGTACAGGGGAATGGGGCCAACGTCCTGACTTTC
.	TRBV9	TRBJ2-3	.	CASSVGKIGDTQYF	TGTGCCAGCAGCGTTGGCAAGATTGGAGATACGCAGTATTTT
once	TRBV10-3	TRBJ1-1	TRBD1	CAISPTDRGLEAFF	TGTGCCATCAGTCCAACCGACAGGGGGCTTGAAGCTTTCTTT
.	TRBV6-5	TRBJ1-2	.	CASRTDRSYGYTF	TGTGCCAGCAGGACAGACAGATCCTATGGCTACACCTTC
.	TRBV5-1	TRBJ2-4	TRBD2	CASSLTSGLAKNIQYF	TGCGCCAGCAGCTTGACTAGCGGGTTAGCCAAAAACATTCAGTACTTC
.	TRBV30	TRBJ1-4	.	CAWSDNLRNGDKKLFF	TGTGCCTGGAGTGATAATCTTCGGAACGGAGACAAGAAACTGTTTTTT
.	TRBV19	TRBJ1-2	.	CASSIPSGYGYTF	TGTGCCAGTAGTATCCCCTCCGGCTATGGCTACACCTTC
.	TRBV6-5	TRBJ2-5	.	CASNAGNFFETQYF	TGTGCCAGCAATGCGGGGAATTTCTTTGAGACCCAGTACTTC
.	TRBV10-2	TRBJ2-1	.	CASSDRFTGPSYNEQFF	TGCGCCAGCAGTGACCGATTTACAGGGCCATCCTACAATGAGCAGTTCTTC
.	TRBV11-3	TRBJ2-1	TRBD1	CASSLRQGAHEQFF	TGTGCCAGCAGCTTGCGGCAGGGGGCCCATGAGCAGTTCTTC
.	TRBV2	TRBJ2-7	TRBD2	CASRVSGSRVEQYF	TGTGCCAGCAGGGTGAGCGGGAGTAGGGTCGAGCAGTACTTC
.	TRBV28	TRBJ2-7	.	CASSFTPSQQYF	TGTGCCAGCAGTTTTACCCCCTCTCAGCAGTACTTC
.	TRBV25-1	TRBJ2-2	.	CASSEGTTGFANTGELFF	TGTGCCAGCAGTGAAGGAACCACAGGGTTCGCGAACACCGGGGAGCTGTTTTTT
.	TRBV11-1	TRBJ2-2	.	CASSLIRGITGELFF	TGTGCCAGCAGCTTAATTAGGGGAATCACCGGGGAGCTGTTTTTT
.	TRBV10-3	TRBJ2-1	.	CAISERLDDEQFF	TGTGCCATCAGTGAGAGGCTAGACGATGAGCAGTTCTTC
.	TRBV6-1	TRBJ1-2	TRBD1	CASSDGQGAGGYTF	TGTGCCAGCAGTGATGGACAGGGGGCGGGTGGCTACACCTTC
.	TRBV14	TRBJ2-7	TRBD2	CASSLVAGAYEQYF	TGTGCCAGCAGCCTGGTAGCGGGAGCCTACGAGCAGTACTTC
.	TRBV29-1	TRBJ2-2	.	CSVGHRTGELFF	TGCAGCGTTGGCCACCGCACCGGGGAGCTGTTTTTT
.	TRBV6-2/TRBV6-3	TRBJ2-7	TRBD2	CASSYEAGLYEQYF	TGTGCCAGCAGTTACGAAGCGGGACTCTACGAGCAGTACTTC
.	TRBV7-3	TRBJ1-6	.	CASSLEAGYNSPLHF	TGTGCCAGCAGCTTAGAGGCCGGCTATAATTCACCCCTCCACTTT
.	TRBV2	TRBJ2-3	.	CASSEAWSGVDTQYF	TGTGCCAGCAGTGAAGCATGGTCAGGAGTAGATACGCAGTATTTT
.	TRBV3-1/TRBV3-2	TRBJ1-6	.	CASSPPSGVGSPLHF	TGTGCCAGCAGCCCACCAAGCGGGGTAGGTTCACCCCTCCACTTT
.	TRBV12-3/TRBV12-4	TRBJ1-1	.	CASSPGGVPAFF	TGTGCCAGCAGTCCGGGAGGGGTTCCAGCTTTCTTT
once	TRBV18	TRBJ1-2	.	CASSPAIQGYTF	TGTGCCAGCTCACCCGCAATTCAGGGCTACACCTTC
.	TRBV18	TRBJ1-1	.	CASSQPKAIGTEAFF	TGTGCCAGCTCGCAACCAAAGGCCATTGGGACTGAAGCTTTCTTT
.	TRBV7-2	TRBJ2-5	TRBD2	CASSLALIGTSGQETQYF	TGTGCCAGCAGCTTAGCCCTCATCGGGACTAGCGGTCAAGAGACCCAGTACTTC
.	TRBV7-9	TRBJ1-2	.	CASSPDGGYGYTF	TGTGCCAGCAGCCCCGACGGGGGGTATGGCTACACCTTC
.	TRBV7-2	TRBJ1-2	.	CASSPLGQPYGYTF	TGTGCCAGCAGCCCATTAGGGCAGCCTTATGGCTACACCTTC
.	TRBV6-5	TRBJ2-7	TRBD2	CASSWTRTLYEQYF	TGTGCCAGCAGTTGGACTAGGACCCTCTACGAGCAGTACTTC
.	TRBV7-8	TRBJ1-5	.	CATSKGRSNQPQHF	TGTGCCACCAGTAAGGGTCGTAGCAATCAGCCCCAGCATTTT
.	TRBV9	TRBJ1-3	.	CASSVGGGALGNTIYF	TGTGCCAGCAGCGTAGGCGGGGGGGCGCTTGGAAACACCATATATTTT
.	TRBV5-1	TRBJ1-1	.	CASSLRRFSRLGTEAFF	TGCGCCAGCAGCTTAAGAAGGTTCTCTCGATTGGGAACTGAAGCTTTCTTT
.	TRBV6-5	TRBJ1-2	TRBD1	CASSYSGQGANYGYTF	TGTGCCAGCAGTTACTCGGGACAGGGTGCTAACTATGGCTACACCTTC